This T cell receptor (beta chain) was recovered during a study of T cells in Graves' hyperthyroidism and ophthalmopathy. The CDR3 has 13 amino acids. Germline assignment: CDR1 DFQATT and CDR2 SNEGSKA (reference sequence). The V segment lost 7 bases and the J segment 1 base; nucleotides outside the gene matches: 2. There were TCR beta CDR3 regions amplified from RNA transcripts. An initial round of RT-PCR targeting the TCR CDR3 relied on the HTBI primer set. TCRdb reprocessed the multiplex PCR reads with MiXCR, giving one entry per CDR3 protein. The table has a few hundred thousand distinct CDR3 sequences, approximately 14% seen once. Stable hyperthyroidism: no ophthalmopathy progression over 18 months of follow-up. Subjects aged 18 to 65 presented with newly diagnosed hyperthyroidism of less than 2 months' duration. Clinical symptoms, serum thyroxine, TRAb, thyroid ultrasound and orbital computed tomography established diagnosis.

Study-level results: Researchers found most expanded thyroid clonotypes above 0.001 in blood as well.

As for this clonotype: Its antigen is undetermined.

Specimen: blood. This clonotype originated in a woman in her late teens or twenties with Graves' hyperthyroidism. V and J are TRBV20-1 and TRBJ2-5; 11 bases line up with TRBD2. CDR3 coding DNA: TGCAGTGTTCTAGCGGGGGGCCAAGAGACCCAGTACTTC. It encodes CSVLAGGQETQYF.